The rows below give T cell receptor beta chains drawn from one sample of a study of cytomegalovirus exposure and HLA in healthy donors. Repertoires were generated with immunoSEQ multiplex PCR, while TCRdb's copy carries only in-frame clones and drops some. The sample has 200,000 to 250,000 clones, around 80% seen once. The material sequenced was PBMCs. These receptors all come from a woman aged 55 to 70 in good health and CMV-seropositive. Each CDR3 is given with its conserved first and last residue. Fields, in order: J gene, D gene, clone size, V gene, CDR3 DNA, CDR3 protein. D genes are given only for firm matches. Clone size appears in some rows only: once, few, many, or a class for an expanded clone.

TRBJ2-7 | TRBD1 | . | TRBV5-1 | TGCGCCAGCCTCCCCGGGACAGGGAACCTACGGGGGTACTTC | CASLPGTGNLRGYF
TRBJ2-6 | . | . | TRBV27 | TGTGCCAGCAGTGTCCTCTCTGGGGCCAACGTCCTGACTTTC | CASSVLSGANVLTF
TRBJ2-3 | TRBD1 | . | TRBV27 | TGTGCCAGCAGTTTGGCACGGGACAGTGTATACACAGATACGCAGTATTTT | CASSLARDSVYTDTQYF
TRBJ2-1 | TRBD2 | . | TRBV5-1 | TGCGCCAGCAGAGCTCCGGGACTAGCGGGGGGCGACAATGAGCAGTTCTTC | CASRAPGLAGGDNEQFF
TRBJ1-1 | . | . | TRBV2 | TGTGCCAGCAGTGGGACTCCCATGAACACTGAAGCTTTCTTT | CASSGTPMNTEAFF
TRBJ2-5 | . | . | TRBV30 | TGTGCCTGGAGTGTACAGGTCCAAGAGACCCAGTACTTC | CAWSVQVQETQYF
TRBJ2-1 | TRBD2 | . | TRBV9 | TGTGCCAGCAGCGTAGTCCCGGGGGGAGTGCTCAATGAGCAGTTCTTC | CASSVVPGGVLNEQFF
TRBJ1-3 | TRBD1 | once | TRBV6-5 | TGTGCCAGCAGTTATTGGGGACAGGTCTCTGGAAACACCATATATTTT | CASSYWGQVSGNTIYF
TRBJ2-7 | TRBD1 | few | TRBV5-5 | TGTGCCAGCACCTATGGGGACAGCTACGAGCAGTACTTC | CASTYGDSYEQYF
TRBJ1-2 | TRBD1 | . | TRBV5-4 | TGTGCCAGCAGCTTACAGGGGGGGTATGGCTACACCTTC | CASSLQGGYGYTF
TRBJ2-3 | . | once | TRBV10-3 | TGTGCCATCAGTGAGTCTAGGGGGGGCGGCACAGATACGCAGTATTTT | CAISESRGGGTDTQYF
TRBJ2-3 | TRBD1 | . | TRBV6-1 | TGTGCCAGCAGGGGGACAGGGGGCGCAGATACGCAGTATTTT | CASRGTGGADTQYF
TRBJ2-3 | . | few | TRBV7-6 | TGTGCCAGCAGCTTGGGTGTTAGCGTTAGGAACACAGATACGCAGTATTTT | CASSLGVSVRNTDTQYF
TRBJ1-5 | . | . | TRBV19 | TGTGCCAGTACAGGGAATAATAATCAGCCCCAGCATTTT | CASTGNNNQPQHF
TRBJ1-1 | . | . | TRBV5-1 | TGCGCCAGCAGCTTGGAAAGGAGGACTGAAGCTTTCTTT | CASSLERRTEAFF
TRBJ2-7 | . | . | TRBV7-8 | TGTGCCAGCAGCAAGGTTCGGGGGGCAGCCCCCTACGAGCAGTACTTC | CASSKVRGAAPYEQYF
TRBJ2-1 | TRBD2 | . | TRBV7-2 | TGTGCCAGCAGCATTCTAGCGGGGGGGACCTACAATGAGCAGTTCTTC | CASSILAGGTYNEQFF
TRBJ2-2 | TRBD2 | . | TRBV19 | TGTGCCAGTAGTGAGGTGGTAGCGGGAGGGCCCGGGGAGCTGTTTTTT | CASSEVVAGGPGELFF
TRBJ2-2 | TRBD2 | . | TRBV18 | TGTGCCAGCTCACCACTAGCGGGGGATCTCACCGGGGAGCTGTTTTTT | CASSPLAGDLTGELFF
TRBJ2-7 | TRBD1 | few | TRBV27 | TGTGCCAGCAGGCCTCTTGCCGGGACAGGGACCTACGAGCAGTACTTC | CASRPLAGTGTYEQYF
TRBJ1-1 | TRBD1 | . | TRBV4-2 | TGTGCCAGCAGCCTGACAGGGTCGAACACTGAAGCTTTCTTT | CASSLTGSNTEAFF
TRBJ2-3 | . | . | TRBV18 | TGTGCCAGCTCACCGGACTTTCCAACAGATACGCAGTATTTT | CASSPDFPTDTQYF
TRBJ2-7 | TRBD1 | . | TRBV19 | TGTGCCAGTAGTACAGGACAGGACCTCTACGAGCAGTACTTC | CASSTGQDLYEQYF
TRBJ2-7 | . | . | TRBV30 | TGTGCCTGGTCCAGGGTTTCCGAGCAGTACTTC | CAWSRVSEQYF
TRBJ2-3 | TRBD2 | . | TRBV7-2 | TGTGCCAGCAGCTTCGGCGGGGGAGGAGATACGCAGTATTTT | CASSFGGGGDTQYF
TRBJ1-1 | TRBD1 | . | TRBV5-1 | TGCGCCAGCAGCTCGACAGGGGAGGACACTGAAGCTTTCTTT | CASSSTGEDTEAFF
TRBJ1-2 | TRBD1 | . | TRBV10-3 | TGTGCCATCAGGGAGACAGGGGGAAGGGGCTACACCTTC | CAIRETGGRGYTF
TRBJ1-1 | . | . | TRBV29-1 | TGCAGCGTTGGGGCCGGGGTGAGGGCTGAAGCTTTCTTT | CSVGAGVRAEAFF
TRBJ2-3 | TRBD1 | . | TRBV6-1 | TGTGCCAGCAGTCATGACAGGGGTGGCGATACGCAGTATTTT | CASSHDRGGDTQYF
TRBJ2-7 | TRBD2 | . | TRBV27 | TGTGCCACCAGCCGGGGGGTCAACTCCTACGAGCAGTACTTC | CATSRGVNSYEQYF
TRBJ2-1 | TRBD2 | . | TRBV5-1 | TGCGCCAGCAGCTTGGGGACTAGCGGCATCTCCTACAATGAGCAGTTCTTC | CASSLGTSGISYNEQFF
TRBJ2-1 | . | . | TRBV12-5 | TGTGCTAGTGGTTGGCTAGCTGAGCAGTTCTTC | CASGWLAEQFF
TRBJ1-1 | . | . | TRBV6-5 | TGTGCCAGCAGTTACAGGGGGAACACTGAAGCTTTCTTT | CASSYRGNTEAFF
TRBJ2-7 | . | . | TRBV7-8 | TGTGCCAGCAGCTTAGGTCCCGGTTGGGAGCAGTACTTC | CASSLGPGWEQYF
TRBJ2-5 | . | . | TRBV10-3 | TGTGCCATCAGTGATAGGGGGGGGCAGTACTTC | CAISDRGGQYF
TRBJ2-5 | . | once | TRBV2 | TGTGCCAGCAGCTCCGGGACTGCTCAAGAGACCCAGTACTTC | CASSSGTAQETQYF
TRBJ1-5 | . | . | TRBV30 | TGTGCCTGGAGTGGGCAGGGGCCTCAGCCCCAGCATTTT | CAWSGQGPQPQHF
TRBJ2-5 | TRBD1 | . | TRBV18 | TGTGCCAGCTCACCCACAGGGGACACAGAGACCCAGTACTTC | CASSPTGDTETQYF
TRBJ2-7 | TRBD2 | . | TRBV27 | TGTGCCAGCAGGACCGGGACTAGAGGGGAGCAGTACTTC | CASRTGTRGEQYF
TRBJ1-2 | . | . | TRBV29-1 | TGCAGCGTTGCCAGGGCGGGAGACTATGGCTACACCTTC | CSVARAGDYGYTF
TRBJ2-7 | TRBD1 | . | TRBV28 | TGTGCCAGCAGTTTTGTGGACAGGGCGGGGGAGCAGTACTTC | CASSFVDRAGEQYF
TRBJ1-4 | TRBD1 | once | TRBV5-1 | TGCGCCAGCAGATTTGGACAGGGTACGGAAAAACTGTTTTTT | CASRFGQGTEKLFF
TRBJ2-7 | . | . | TRBV5-6 | TGTGCCAGCCGAAACATCGGGGGGCCATCCTACGAGCAGTACTTC | CASRNIGGPSYEQYF
TRBJ2-1 | TRBD2 | . | TRBV4-1 | TGCGCCAGCAGCCAGTTAGCGGGGGGCTGGGGGAATGAGCAGTTCTTC | CASSQLAGGWGNEQFF
TRBJ1-1 | TRBD1 | . | TRBV7-8 | TGTGCCAGCACGGAAGACAGGGGCACTGAAGCTTTCTTT | CASTEDRGTEAFF
TRBJ2-2 | TRBD2 | . | TRBV5-5 | TGTGCCAGCAGCTTGCCGCGGGCGGGAGGTCCCGGGGAGCTGTTTTTT | CASSLPRAGGPGELFF
TRBJ1-2 | TRBD1 | once | TRBV5-4 | TGTGCCAGCAGCACTCGGGACAGGGGATATGGCTACACCTTC | CASSTRDRGYGYTF
TRBJ1-1 | . | few | TRBV30 | TGTGCCTGGAGTCGGCAGGGTGCCACTGAAGCTTTCTTT | CAWSRQGATEAFF
TRBJ2-7 | . | few | TRBV5-1 | TGCGCCAGCAGCTTAGGACAGATCGATCAGCAGTACTTC | CASSLGQIDQQYF
TRBJ2-3 | TRBD1 | few | TRBV5-1 | TGCGCCAGCAGCCTCAGGGGGCTTGGCACAGATACGCAGTATTTT | CASSLRGLGTDTQYF
TRBJ1-1 | . | . | TRBV18 | TGTGCCAGCTCACCACCGAGGTTCAGCGGGAACACTGAAGCTTTCTTT | CASSPPRFSGNTEAFF
TRBJ2-2 | TRBD2 | . | TRBV5-1 | TGCGCCAGCAGCTTGGCGATAGCGGGGAACACCGGGGAGCTGTTTTTT | CASSLAIAGNTGELFF